Below are 30 T cell receptor beta chains sequenced from a single sample in a study of Tregs in tolerant kidney transplant recipients. No cognate antigen is known for these TCRs. TCRdb keeps only in-frame clones here, not all; method: immunoSEQ multiplex PCR. The sample holds under 45,000 clones, roughly 96% seen once. Material for sequencing was Tregs from blood cultured with allogeneic cells. The receptors come from a human donor in good health.

The V and J genes are TRBV18 and TRBJ2-5; D remains ambiguous. V was clipped by 2 bases and J by 7 bases, with 17 bases between them. The germline gives CDR1 KGHSH, CDR2 LQKENI. The CDR3 is 15 residues long. The CDR3 nucleotides read TGTGCCAGCTCACCAACGGAAGTAAGGGAAGCGACCCAGTACTTC. This gives the protein CASSPTEVREATQYF.

The rearrangement joins TRBV7-2 to TRBJ1-4; 9 bases fit TRBD1. V lost 2 bases and J lost 5; bases outside the gene matches: 3. CDR1 SGHTA and CDR2 FQGNSA come from the germline V gene. The CDR3 has 15 amino acids. CDR3 DNA: TGTGCCAGCAGCTTAATGGGGACAGGGAATGAAAAACTGTTTTTT. Translated: CASSLMGTGNEKLFF.

The chain combines TRBV5-1 with TRBJ2-2; 8 bases agree with TRBD1. Germline CDR1 SGHRS, CDR2 YFSETQ. V lost 1 base and J lost 5; bases outside the gene matches: 7. The CDR3 runs to 16 residues. The chain's CDR3 is CASSLKTGGRTGELFF. Here the CDR3 DNA reads TGCGCCAGCAGCTTGAAAACAGGGGGACGGACCGGGGAGCTGTTTTTT.

The chain recombines TRBV10-1 with TRBJ1-1; weak D call: TRBD1 (6 bases). The CDR3 contains 16 residues. CDR1 and CDR2 from the germline V gene are WNHNN and SYGVQD (reference sequence). V was clipped by 0 bases and J by 4 bases, with 15 bases between them. The CDR3 DNA reads as TGCGCCAGCAGTGAGTCGTTGGGCAGGGGACGCACTGAAGCTTTCTTT. This translates into CASSESLGRGRTEAFF.

This chain connects TRBV6-5 to TRBJ2-7, with D perhaps being TRBD1 or TRBD2 (5 bases each). V was shortened by 5 bases and J by 2 bases, with 13 bases between the two germline ends. Germline V CDR1 and CDR2: MNHEY, SVGAGI. CDR3 size: 14 residues. Here the CDR3 reads CASSGGHHPYEQYF. DNA of the CDR3: TGTGCCAGCAGTGGGGGTCATCACCCCTACGAGCAGTACTTC.

The chain combines TRBV4-2 with TRBJ2-3; D possibly uses TRBD1 or TRBD2 (7 bases each). CDR1 is LGHNA and CDR2 is YNFKEQ in the germline V gene. This CDR3 comprises 14 residues. Trimming pared 4 bases from V and 4 bases from J, leaving 12 bases between. The CDR3 region has the DNA TGTGCCAGCAGCCCCAGGGGGGGGGCAGATACGCAGTATTTT. Amino acid sequence: CASSPRGGADTQYF.

The chain is built from TRBV6-1 and TRBJ2-7; TRBD2 matches 14 bases. Germline V gene sequence: CDR1 MNHNS, CDR2 SASEGT. This CDR3 comprises 16 residues. V lost 3 bases, J lost 7 bases, and 8 bases stayed unmatched. The CDR3 region is CASSEGLAGAMGEQYF. For the CDR3, the DNA is TGTGCCAGCAGTGAGGGACTAGCGGGAGCTATGGGGGAGCAGTACTTC.

The chain is built from TRBV27 and TRBJ2-3; 7 nucleotides agree with TRBD1. This CDR3 contains 16 residues. J lost 1 base, V lost 6 bases, and 10 bases had no gene match. In germline, CDR1 is MNHEY, CDR2 SMNVEV (reference sequence). CDR3 sequence reads: CASRIADRPGTDTQYF. The CDR3 bases are TGTGCCAGCAGAATTGCGGACAGGCCTGGCACAGATACGCAGTATTTT.

The V gene is TRBV7-6, the J gene TRBJ1-1, with 8 bases identical to TRBD1. CDR3 length: 15 residues. Looked up from germline, CDR1 is SGHVS and CDR2 is FNYEAQ. V lost 5 bases, J lost 1 base, and 6 bases stayed unmatched. DNA of the CDR3: TGTGCCAGCAGCGTACTACAGGGGGGGAACACTGAAGCTTTCTTT. Translating gives CASSVLQGGNTEAFF.

The chain joins TRBV27 to TRBJ1-6; tentative D call: TRBD1 (5 bases). This CDR3 region has 15 residues. The germline V and J ends were trimmed by 6 bases and 5 bases, with 14 bases remaining between them. Germline V lookup: CDR1 MNHEY, CDR2 SMNVEV (reference sequence). CDR3 in amino acids: CASSLGVMHNSPLHF. In DNA, the CDR3 is TGTGCCAGCAGCTTAGGGGTAATGCATAATTCACCCCTCCACTTT.

This clone turned up a few times. The genes are TRBV9 and TRBJ1-3; D remains ambiguous. The CDR3 has 16 amino acids. V was shortened by 3 bases and J by 7 bases, with 20 bases between the two germline ends. Germline V gene sequence: CDR1 SGDLS, CDR2 YYNGEE. CDR3 residues: CASSASVGGLANTIYF. Here the CDR3 DNA reads TGTGCCAGCAGCGCCTCGGTTGGAGGACTGGCCAACACCATATATTTT.

The J gene is TRBJ2-1, the V gene TRBV25-1; D may be TRBD1 or TRBD2 (5 bases each). CDR3 length: 15 amino acids. Germline V gene data show CDR1 as MGHDK and CDR2 as SYGVNS. V was trimmed by 2 bases and J by 4 bases, leaving 12 bases between them. The CDR3 spells CASSEGGRFYNEQFF. The CDR3 nucleotides read TGTGCCAGCAGTGAAGGGGGTAGGTTTTACAATGAGCAGTTCTTC.

The chain employs TRBV5-1 and TRBJ2-3; TRBD1 or TRBD2 may be the D gene (5 bases each). Germline-derived CDR1 and CDR2 are SGHRS and YFSETQ. The CDR3 runs to 13 residues. Trimming left V 4 bases short and J 2 bases short, with 8 bases between. The CDR3 sequence is CASSDGATDTQYF. CDR3 coding DNA: TGCGCCAGCAGCGACGGGGCCACAGATACGCAGTATTTT.

V gene TRBV5-1 combines with J gene TRBJ1-2; tentative D call: TRBD1 (5 bases). Deletions cut 3 bases from V and 2 bases from J, with 14 bases between. The CDR3 consists of 15 residues. From germline, CDR1 is SGHRS and CDR2 YFSETQ. The CDR3 protein is CASSSGTVRNYGYTF. The DNA of the CDR3 is TGCGCCAGCAGCTCCGGGACCGTCCGGAACTATGGCTACACCTTC.

J is TRBJ1-2 and V is TRBV5-1, with 7 bases matching TRBD1. The CDR3 runs 18 residues. Germline CDR1 SGHRS, CDR2 YFSETQ. Unmatched junction bases numbered 14, after V lost 3 bases and J lost 0 bases. CDR3 DNA sequence: TGCGCCAGCAGCTGGATGGACAACCTGGGACAGCCTAACTATGGCTACACCTTC. Translation: CASSWMDNLGQPNYGYTF.

The CDR3 here is CAAEAYRVPDTQYF. Written as DNA, the CDR3 is TGTGCCGCTGAGGCATATCGGGTCCCAGATACGCAGTATTTT. The chain combines TRBV6-4 with TRBJ2-3, with D hard to call. The CDR3 covers 14 residues. Per the germline V gene, CDR1 is MRHNA and CDR2 is SNTAGT. Between the trimmed V and J ends, which lost 11 bases and 4 bases, there was a span of 19 bases.

This chain links TRBV7-9 with TRBJ2-1; 8 bases agree with TRBD1. Per the germline V gene, CDR1 is SEHNR and CDR2 is FQNEAQ (reference sequence). The CDR3 is 14 residues long. With 1 base clipped from V and 5 bases from J, the junction kept 1 base outside the gene matches. In DNA form, the CDR3 reads TGTGCCAGCAGCTTAGGGACAGGGAACAATGAGCAGTTCTTC. Protein product: CASSLGTGNNEQFF.

The chain links TRBV19 to TRBJ1-1, with D perhaps matching TRBD1 (5 bases). Germline CDR1 is LNHDA and CDR2 is SQIVND (reference sequence). Trimming left V 3 bases short and J 0 bases short, with 14 bases between. The CDR3 consists of 16 residues. CDR3 sequence (DNA): TGTGCCAGTAGTATGAGATCAGGGCAGGTGAACACTGAAGCTTTCTTT. Translating gives CASSMRSGQVNTEAFF.

This chain uses TRBV7-2 with TRBJ1-2; no clear D gene. Germline-derived CDR1 and CDR2 are SGHTA and FQGNSA. V gave up 3 bases and J gave up 8 bases, with 10 bases separating them. This CDR3 has 12 residues. The CDR3 is CASSFPGDGYTF. Here the CDR3 DNA reads TGTGCCAGCAGCTTCCCGGGAGACGGCTACACCTTC. Based on the CDR3 plus reference TRBV7-2 and TRBJ1-2, the full variable domain is GAGVSQSPSNKVTEKGKDVELRCDPISGHTALYWYRQSLGQGLEFLIYFQGNSAPDKSGLPSDRFSAERTGGSVSTLTIQRTQQEDSAVYLCASSFPGDGYTFGSGTRLTVV.

The count of this clone is one. This sequence joins TRBV5-1 and TRBJ2-7; TRBD1 matches at 9 bases. The germline V gene encodes CDR1 SGHRS and CDR2 YFSETQ. V shed 3 bases, J shed 3 bases, and the junction held 10 bases outside the gene matches. The CDR3 runs 16 residues. The CDR3 spells CASSSFWTGEDYEQYF. CDR3 in DNA: TGCGCCAGCAGCTCCTTCTGGACAGGGGAAGACTACGAGCAGTACTTC.

This chain uses TRBV4-1 with TRBJ1-5; D is ambiguous. Germline V gene data show CDR1 as MGHRA and CDR2 as YSYEKL. V dropped 5 bases and J dropped 6 bases, with 8 bases sitting between them. CDR3 length equals 12 residues. CDR3: CASSFPGQPQHF. The CDR3 DNA follows: TGCGCCAGCAGCTTCCCGGGTCAGCCCCAGCATTTT.

This chain connects TRBV29-1 to TRBJ1-2, with a possible D match to TRBD1 (5 bases). V lost 4 bases, J lost 3 bases, and 12 bases lay in between. There are 13 residues in the CDR3. Germline V gene data show CDR1 as SQVTM and CDR2 as ANQGSEA. CDR3 sequence reads: CSVASGSDYGYTF. The CDR3 DNA reads TGCAGCGTTGCCTCAGGGTCTGACTATGGCTACACCTTC.

The chain combines TRBV4-1 with TRBJ1-6; D remains ambiguous. The CDR3 has 16 amino acids. V was pared by 4 bases and J by 6 bases, with 16 bases between. Germline V gene sequence: CDR1 MGHRA, CDR2 YSYEKL. This CDR3 is CASSPPLPNPNSPLHF. CDR3 bases: TGCGCCAGCAGCCCACCTTTACCAAACCCTAATTCACCCCTCCACTTT.

This chain connects TRBV5-1 to TRBJ2-7, with D maybe TRBD1 (6 bases). V was clipped by 3 bases and J by 5 bases, with 15 bases between them. Germline CDR1 reads SGHRS; CDR2 reads YFSETQ. The CDR3 has 14 amino acids. CDR3: CASSSGQGSNEQYF. The CDR3 DNA follows: TGCGCCAGCAGCTCCGGGCAGGGGAGCAACGAGCAGTACTTC.

This chain connects TRBV4-1 to TRBJ1-2; D gene unclear. In germline, CDR1 is MGHRA, CDR2 YSYEKL. CDR3 length: 18 amino acids. The V and J ends lost 5 bases and 7 bases respectively, with 29 bases between them. The CDR3 is CASSDRRFGLEKSSGYTF. DNA of the CDR3: TGCGCCAGCAGCGATAGGAGATTCGGGCTCGAGAAGTCTAGTGGCTACACCTTC.

This rearrangement joins TRBV6-5 to TRBJ2-1, with D maybe TRBD2 (6 bases). With 6 bases removed from V and 0 bases from J, the gap between germline ends came to 12 bases. The CDR3 runs 15 residues. Looked up from germline, CDR1 is MNHEY and CDR2 is SVGAGI. The DNA for the CDR3 is TGTGCCAGCAGGAAACCGGGACTCTCCTACAATGAGCAGTTCTTC. Its protein product is CASRKPGLSYNEQFF.

CDR3 in amino acids: CASSPLHLGQSSYNSPLHF. Written as DNA, the CDR3 is TGTGCCAGCTCACCACTCCACTTGGGTCAAAGCTCCTATAATTCACCCCTCCACTTT. V is TRBV18 and J is TRBJ1-6; D remains ambiguous. Per germline, CDR1 KGHSH and CDR2 LQKENI. V lost 1 base to trimming and J lost 0 bases, with 16 bases between them. This CDR3 has 19 amino acids.

The rearrangement links TRBV4-1 to TRBJ2-1; D gene uncertain. Per the germline V gene, CDR1 is MGHRA and CDR2 is YSYEKL. This CDR3 contains 15 residues. V was shortened by 4 bases and J by 5 bases, with 15 bases between the two germline ends. The CDR3 region has the DNA TGCGCCAGCAGCCGAATTGGGTACGATGACAATGAGCAGTTCTTC. Protein sequence: CASSRIGYDDNEQFF.

This chain joins TRBV7-2 and TRBJ1-1; unclear D gene. Germline V gives CDR1 SGHTA, CDR2 FQGNSA. V lost 6 bases and J lost 0, with 8 bases in between. The CDR3 contains 13 residues. The CDR3 nucleotides read TGTGCCAGCAGATCCTCCATGAACACTGAAGCTTTCTTT. Translation gives CASRSSMNTEAFF. The full variable domain, with the rest looked up from reference TRBV7-2 and TRBJ1-1, is GAGVSQSPSNKVTEKGKDVELRCDPISGHTALYWYRQSLGQGLEFLIYFQGNSAPDKSGLPSDRFSAERTGGSVSTLTIQRTQQEDSAVYLCASRSSMNTEAFFGQGTRLTVV.

The V call is TRBV7-8, the J call TRBJ1-6; D might be TRBD1 (6 bases). The CDR3 loop spans 16 amino acids. Germline V gene sequence: CDR1 SGHVS, CDR2 FQNEAQ. The V end lost 5 bases, the J end lost 8 bases, and 19 bases lay between the germline ends. The CDR3 DNA sequence: TGTGCCAGCAGCATACCCCCGCTCGGACAGTATTCACCCCTCCACTTT. This encodes CASSIPPLGQYSPLHF.